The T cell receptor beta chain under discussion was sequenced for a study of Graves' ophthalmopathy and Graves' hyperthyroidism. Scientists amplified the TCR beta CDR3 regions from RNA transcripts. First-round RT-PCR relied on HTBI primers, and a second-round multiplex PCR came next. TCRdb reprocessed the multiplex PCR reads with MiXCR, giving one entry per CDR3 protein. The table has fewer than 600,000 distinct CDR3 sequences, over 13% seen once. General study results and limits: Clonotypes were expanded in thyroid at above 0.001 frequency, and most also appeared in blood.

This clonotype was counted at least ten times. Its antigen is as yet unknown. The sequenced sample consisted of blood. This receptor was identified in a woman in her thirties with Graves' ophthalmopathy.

CDR3 DNA sequence: TGTGCCAGCAGCTGGACTCTGGTCTACGAGCAGTACTTC. Its translation is CASSWTLVYEQYF. This chain uses TRBV6-2 or TRBV6-3 with TRBJ2-7; possible D gene TRBD2, 5 bases. Deletions cut 6 bases from V and 3 bases from J, with 12 bases between. The length of the CDR3 is 13 residues. CDR1 is MNHEY, CDR2 SVGEGT, per germline.